These 15 T cell receptor beta chains were all obtained from the same sample, sequenced in a study of T-cell reconstitution after alpha-beta-depleted transplantation in children. The TCRbeta library incorporated unique molecular identifiers. MiXCR, run by TCRdb on the PCR reads, gives a single entry per CDR3 protein. Of around 200,000 distinct CDR3 sequences in the sample, about 6.3% were seen once. The specimen was PBMCs from the stem cell graft donor, collected from the stem cell graft. Every receptor here comes from a human donor who donated a stem cell graft to a child with Wiskott-Aldrich syndrome.

The chain has TRBV7-9 and TRBJ2-7; no definite D call. The CDR3 extends over 14 amino acids. Germline CDR1 is SEHNR and CDR2 is FQNEAQ (reference sequence). Trimming cost V 5 bases and J 3 bases, with 14 bases left between them. For the CDR3, the DNA is TGTGCCAGCAGCCCGGCCGCAGGTATCTACGAGCAGTACTTC. Translating gives CASSPAAGIYEQYF.

Ten or more counts support this clonotype. V gene TRBV12-3 or TRBV12-4 combines with J gene TRBJ1-1; unclear D gene. This CDR3 has 13 amino acids. V was clipped by 3 bases and J by 11 bases, with 16 bases between them. CDR3 coding DNA: TGTGCCAGCAGTTTGAATGGTCGGGGAGGGGCTTTCTTT. Protein sequence: CASSLNGRGGAFF.

This chain connects TRBV5-1 to TRBJ2-6; a weak D match, TRBD1 (6 bases). CDR1 and CDR2 from the germline V gene are SGHRS and YFSETQ. The CDR3 totals 18 residues. V was shortened by 4 bases and J by 0 bases, with 17 bases between the two germline ends. The CDR3: CASSQKDLQGSGANVLTF. CDR3 coding DNA: TGCGCCAGCAGCCAAAAAGATCTACAGGGCTCTGGGGCCAACGTCCTGACTTTC.

In this sample, this clonotype turned up many times. This chain connects TRBV20-1 to TRBJ1-2; a possible D gene is TRBD1 (6 bases). V dropped 3 bases and J dropped 8 bases, with 16 bases sitting between them. This CDR3 spans 13 amino acids. CDR1 and CDR2 (germline): DFQATT, SNEGSKA (reference sequence). CDR3 sequence: CSASGGPGDGYTF. DNA of the CDR3: TGCAGTGCTAGTGGGGGGCCAGGGGACGGCTACACCTTC.

This clonotype was seen at least ten times. CDR3 bases: TGTGCCAGCAGCTTGGGAAATGGGGATACTGAAGCTTTCTTT. Amino acid sequence: CASSLGNGDTEAFF. V usage is TRBV5-6 and J usage is TRBJ1-1; the D is unclear. Looked up from germline, CDR1 is SGHDT and CDR2 is YYEEEE. The CDR3 spans 14 residues. Trimming removed 0 bases at V and 5 bases at J, with 11 bases between.

Many counts were recorded for this clonotype. The gene calls are TRBV2 and TRBJ2-1; no definite D call. Trimming took off 4 bases at V and 7 bases at J, with 14 bases between the two ends. The CDR3 runs 14 residues. Germline V gene data show CDR1 as SNHLY and CDR2 as FYNNEI. The CDR3 here is CASSGEITGNEQFF. CDR3 coding DNA: TGTGCCAGCAGTGGAGAAATAACCGGGAATGAGCAGTTCTTC.

V usage is TRBV15 and J usage is TRBJ2-7, with D perhaps matching TRBD1 or TRBD2 (6 bases each). V was trimmed by 1 base and J by 6 bases, leaving 13 bases between them. CDR1 is LNHNV and CDR2 is YYDKDF in the germline V gene (reference sequence). The CDR3 sequence is 14 residues long. CDR3 in amino acids: CATSRGLGGGEQYF. Written as DNA, the CDR3 is TGTGCCACCAGCAGAGGCCTCGGGGGCGGCGAGCAGTACTTC.

This clonotype occurred a few times. The chain joins TRBV19 to TRBJ2-1, with D possibly matching TRBD1 (6 bases). Trimming pared 1 base from V and 11 bases from J, leaving 12 bases between. Germline V gene lookup returns CDR1 LNHDA and CDR2 SQIVND (reference sequence). The CDR3 consists of 13 residues. The CDR3 DNA follows: TGTGCCAGTAGTATAGCGGCGGACAGCCAGCAGTTCTTC. Residues: CASSIAADSQQFF.

DNA for the CDR3: TGTGCCAGCAGACCCGCTAGGGTAAGAACCTACAATGAGCAGTTCTTC. Translating it yields CASRPARVRTYNEQFF. The J gene is TRBJ2-1, the V gene TRBV6-1; unclear D gene. CDR3 size: 16 residues. Germline V gene lookup returns CDR1 MNHNS and CDR2 SASEGT. Trimming removed 6 bases from V and 2 bases from J, with 17 bases in between.

This clonotype has a count of ten or more. The genes are TRBV6-2 or TRBV6-3 and TRBJ2-7; D is unclear. The CDR3 has 11 amino acids. Between the trimmed V and J ends, which lost 7 bases and 2 bases, there was a span of 6 bases. Germline V gene lookup returns CDR1 MNHEY and CDR2 SVGEGT. CDR3 sequence (DNA): TGTGCCAGCACCGATACCTACGAGCAGTACTTC. Amino acids: CASTDTYEQYF.

Ten or more counts support this clonotype. This sequence joins TRBV5-1 and TRBJ2-6, with D hard to call. From germline, CDR1 is SGHRS and CDR2 YFSETQ. The CDR3 is made up of 17 amino acids. The ends were cut back, 1 base at V and 0 bases at J, with 11 bases in the middle. The CDR3 is CASSLPPSHSGANVLTF. DNA of the CDR3: TGCGCCAGCAGCTTGCCCCCGAGCCACTCTGGGGCCAACGTCCTGACTTTC.

This chain connects TRBV6-1 to TRBJ1-5; D uncertain. V lost 4 bases and J 4 bases, leaving 8 bases between the germline ends. This CDR3 contains 13 residues. CDR1 is MNHNS, CDR2 SASEGT, per germline. The CDR3 DNA reads TGTGCCAGCAGTGTTTTTGGTAATCAGCCCCAGCATTTT. Its translation is CASSVFGNQPQHF.

This clonotype was picked up many times. The rearrangement joins TRBV24-1 to TRBJ1-1; unclear D gene. Trimming shortened V by 2 bases and J by 7 bases, and 10 bases separated the two germline ends. This CDR3 spans 13 amino acids. Germline CDR1 reads KGHDR; CDR2 reads SFDVKD. The CDR3 DNA follows: TGTGCCACCAGTGATTATACCGGGTTTGAAGCTTTCTTT. It encodes CATSDYTGFEAFF.

The chain uses TRBV27 and TRBJ1-5, with 8 bases aligning to TRBD1. Trimming cost V 3 bases and J 5 bases; bases outside gene matches: 3. The germline V gene has CDR1 MNHEY and CDR2 SMNVEV (reference sequence). CDR3 length: 14 residues. CDR3 amino acids: CASSFLQGDQPQHF. The DNA of the CDR3 is TGTGCCAGCAGTTTCCTACAGGGGGATCAGCCCCAGCATTTT.

In its sample, this clonotype was seen many times. The chain couples TRBV12-3 or TRBV12-4 to TRBJ1-2, with a weak D call TRBD1 (6 bases). CDR3 length equals 15 residues. The ends were cut back, 1 base at V and 8 bases at J, with 17 bases in the middle. DNA for the CDR3: TGTGCCAGCAGTTTAGAGGAAACAGGGATCCTCGGCTACACCTTC. This sequence encodes CASSLEETGILGYTF.